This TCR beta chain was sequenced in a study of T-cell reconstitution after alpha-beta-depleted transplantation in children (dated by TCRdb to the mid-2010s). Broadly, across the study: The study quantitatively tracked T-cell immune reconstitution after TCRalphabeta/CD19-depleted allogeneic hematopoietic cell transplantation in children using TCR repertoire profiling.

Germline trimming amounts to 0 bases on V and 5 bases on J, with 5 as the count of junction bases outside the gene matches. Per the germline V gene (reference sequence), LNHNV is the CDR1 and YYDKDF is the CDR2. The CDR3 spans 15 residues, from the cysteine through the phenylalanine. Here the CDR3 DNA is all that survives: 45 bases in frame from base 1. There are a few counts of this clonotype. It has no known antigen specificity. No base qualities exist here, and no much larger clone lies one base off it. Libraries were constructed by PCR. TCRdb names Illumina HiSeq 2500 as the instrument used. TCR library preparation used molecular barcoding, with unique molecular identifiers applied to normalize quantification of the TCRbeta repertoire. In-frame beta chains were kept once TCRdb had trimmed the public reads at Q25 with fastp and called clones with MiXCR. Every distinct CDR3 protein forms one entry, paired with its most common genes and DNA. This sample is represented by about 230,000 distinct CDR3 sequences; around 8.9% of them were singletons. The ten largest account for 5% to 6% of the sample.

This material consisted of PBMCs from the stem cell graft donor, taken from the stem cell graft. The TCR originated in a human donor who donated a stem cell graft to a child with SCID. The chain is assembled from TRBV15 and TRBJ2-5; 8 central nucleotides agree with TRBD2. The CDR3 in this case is CATSRDGLAIETQYF. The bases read TGTGCCACCAGCAGAGACGGACTAGCAATCGAGACCCAGTACTTC. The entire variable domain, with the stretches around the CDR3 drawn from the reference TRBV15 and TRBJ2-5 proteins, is DAMVIQNPRYQVTQFGKPVTLSCSQTLNHNVMYWYQQKSSQAPKLLFHYYDKDFNNEADTPDNFQSRRPNTSFCFLDIRSPGLGDTAMYLCATSRDGLAIETQYFGPGTRLLVL.